Included here is one TCR beta chain sequence, with context. Profiled with immunoSEQ multiplex PCR; TCRdb holds only in-frame clones, not every one. The sample carries 200,000 to 250,000 clones, about 88% recorded once. This record comes from a study of blood T cell repertoires in COVID-19. The CDR3 has 12 residues. The ends were cut back, 1 base at V and 7 bases at J, with 6 bases in the middle. Per germline, CDR1 SGHTA and CDR2 FQGNSA. This rearrangement joins TRBV7-2 to TRBJ2-3; D unclear. The source of this sequence is a man aged 50 to 59 with COVID-19, enrolled during active disease. The sample consisted of peripheral blood. The CDR3 loop is CASSLGAYTQYF. DNA of the CDR3: TGTGCCAGCAGCTTAGGAGCTTATACGCAGTATTTT.